A single sample is the source of the 7 T cell receptor beta chains below, sequenced in a study of cytomegalovirus exposure and HLA in healthy donors. In the PCR, 60 Vbeta and 13 Jbeta primers were used. Generated by immunoSEQ multiplex PCR, the TCRdb table keeps only in-frame clones and is missing some. Among fewer than 200,000 clones listed, over 9.5% were seen once. Sequencing used PBMCs. All receptors derive from a man aged 45-60 years in good health and CMV-seropositive.

This chain uses TRBV7-6 with TRBJ2-2; 8 nucleotides match TRBD2. Germline loops: CDR1 SGHVS, CDR2 FNYEAQ. V shed 5 bases and J 5 bases; nucleotides not matched to a gene: 13. This CDR3 has 17 residues. Here the CDR3 reads CASSPTPGGPSTGELFF. The CDR3 DNA reads as TGTGCCAGCAGCCCCACGCCGGGGGGGCCGAGTACCGGGGAGCTGTTTTTT.

The chain recombines TRBV2 with TRBJ2-1, with TRBD2 matching 12 bases. CDR1 is SNHLY and CDR2 is FYNNEI in the germline V gene. The V segment lost 8 bases and the J segment 7 bases; nucleotides outside the gene matches: 0. The CDR3 totals 12 residues. DNA for the CDR3: TGTGCCAGCCTAGCGGGGGGGAATGAGCAGTTCTTC. Translated, it gives CASLAGGNEQFF. The full variable domain, in which reference TRBV2 and TRBJ2-1 provide the parts outside the CDR3, is EPEVTQTPSHQVTQMGQEVILRCVPISNHLYFYWYRQILGQKVEFLVSFYNNEISEKSEIFDDQFSVERPDGSNFTLKIRSTKLEDSAMYFCASLAGGNEQFFGPGTRLTVL.

This clone turned up a few times. CDR3 sequence (DNA): TGTGCCAGCAGCCCCAGGGGGGACCCCTACAATGAGCAGTTCTTC. Encoded protein: CASSPRGDPYNEQFF. V and J are TRBV7-3 and TRBJ2-1; maybe TRBD1 (7 bases). This CDR3 has 15 residues. CDR1 SGHTA and CDR2 FQGTGA come from the germline V gene. Trimming removed 5 bases at V and 2 bases at J, with 13 bases between.

This sequence joins TRBV29-1 and TRBJ1-2; D perhaps matches TRBD1 (5 bases). This CDR3 contains 14 residues. V was clipped by 2 bases and J by 4 bases, with 14 bases between them. Per germline, CDR1 SQVTM and CDR2 ANQGSEA. The CDR3 DNA reads TGCAGCGTTGAAAGGGGAGGGGTGAGCTATGGCTACACCTTC. This translates into CSVERGGVSYGYTF.

The chain joins TRBV5-6 to TRBJ1-3, with D tentatively TRBD1 (6 bases). Germline V gene data show CDR1 as SGHDT and CDR2 as YYEEEE. The V end lost 3 bases, the J end lost 1 base, and 11 bases lay between the germline ends. CDR3 length: 15 amino acids. DNA of the CDR3: TGTGCCAGCAGCTCAGGAACAGGGTCTGGAAACACCATATATTTT. This gives the protein CASSSGTGSGNTIYF.

The V call is TRBV25-1, the J call TRBJ1-3; maybe TRBD1 (6 bases). With 2 bases removed from V and 2 bases from J, the gap between germline ends came to 16 bases. The germline CDR1 and CDR2 sequences are MGHDK and SYGVNS. CDR3 length equals 17 residues. This CDR3 is CASSEEGAAGAGNTIYF. CDR3 sequence (DNA): TGTGCCAGCAGTGAAGAAGGGGCAGCAGGGGCTGGAAACACCATATATTTT.

This sequence joins TRBV5-1 and TRBJ2-2, with 7 nucleotides matching TRBD2. CDR3 length: 16 amino acids. V lost 2 bases and J lost 4; bases outside the gene matches: 8. Germline CDR1 SGHRS, CDR2 YFSETQ. CDR3 DNA sequence: TGCGCCAGCAGCTTCAGGGAGGGTGGTTCCACCGGGGAGCTGTTTTTT. Translated: CASSFREGGSTGELFF.